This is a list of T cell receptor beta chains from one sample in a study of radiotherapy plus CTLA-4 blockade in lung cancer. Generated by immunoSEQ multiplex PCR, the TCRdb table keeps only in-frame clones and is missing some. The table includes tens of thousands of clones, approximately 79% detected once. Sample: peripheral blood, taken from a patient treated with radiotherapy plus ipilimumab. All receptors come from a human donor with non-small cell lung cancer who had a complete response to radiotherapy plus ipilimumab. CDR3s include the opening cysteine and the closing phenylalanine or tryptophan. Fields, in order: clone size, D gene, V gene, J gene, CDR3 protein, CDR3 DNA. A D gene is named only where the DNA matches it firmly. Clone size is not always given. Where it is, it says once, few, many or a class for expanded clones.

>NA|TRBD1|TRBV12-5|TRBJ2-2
CASGLGQGYTGELFF
TGTGCTAGTGGTTTGGGACAGGGATACACCGGGGAGCTGTTTTTT
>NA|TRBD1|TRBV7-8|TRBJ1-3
CASSSRQGIGNTIYF
TGTGCCAGCAGCTCACGACAGGGGATCGGCAACACCATATATTTT
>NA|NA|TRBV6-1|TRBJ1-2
CASSDPSGEGGYTF
TGTGCCAGCAGTGACCCGTCAGGGGAGGGAGGCTACACCTTC
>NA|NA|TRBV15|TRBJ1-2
CATSRPTDASYGYTF
TGTGCCACCAGCAGACCTACCGACGCCAGCTATGGCTACACCTTC
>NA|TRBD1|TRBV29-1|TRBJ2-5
CSVGRDSKETQYF
TGCAGCGTTGGCCGGGACAGTAAAGAGACCCAGTACTTC
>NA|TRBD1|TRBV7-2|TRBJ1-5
CASSLLTGSQPQHF
TGTGCCAGCAGCTTACTGACAGGGAGTCAGCCCCAGCATTTT
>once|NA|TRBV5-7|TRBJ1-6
CASSSRGVYNSPLHF
TGTGCCAGCAGCTCCCGCGGGGTATATAATTCACCCCTCCACTTT
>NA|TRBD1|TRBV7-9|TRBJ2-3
CASSLDRGEDTQYF
TGTGCCAGCAGCTTGGACAGGGGGGAAGATACGCAGTATTTT
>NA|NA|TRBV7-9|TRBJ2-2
CASTQIDAGELFF
TGTGCCAGCACCCAAATAGACGCCGGGGAGCTGTTTTTT
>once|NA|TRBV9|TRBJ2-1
CASSSQGLVYNEQFF
TGTGCCAGCAGTTCTCAGGGCCTCGTCTACAATGAGCAGTTCTTC
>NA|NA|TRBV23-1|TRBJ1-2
CASSPIYSQLNYGYTF
TGCGCCAGCAGCCCAATTTATTCGCAACTGAACTATGGCTACACCTTC
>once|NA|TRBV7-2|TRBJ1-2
CASSPGGRETNYGYTF
TGTGCCAGCAGCCCGGGGGGGAGAGAGACTAACTATGGCTACACCTTC
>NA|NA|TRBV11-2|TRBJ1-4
CASSPVAIRHPNEKLFF
TGTGCCAGCAGCCCAGTAGCAATACGGCACCCCAATGAAAAACTGTTTTTT
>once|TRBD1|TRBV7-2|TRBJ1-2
CASSLVFLQGANYGYTF
TGTGCCAGCAGCTTAGTTTTTTTACAGGGGGCTAACTATGGCTACACCTTC
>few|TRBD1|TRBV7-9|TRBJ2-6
CASSPGQGMSSGANVLTF
TGTGCCAGCAGCCCCGGACAGGGCATGTCCTCTGGGGCCAACGTCCTGACTTTC
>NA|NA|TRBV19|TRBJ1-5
CASSISGYNQPQHF
TGTGCCAGTAGTATCTCAGGGTACAATCAGCCCCAGCATTTT
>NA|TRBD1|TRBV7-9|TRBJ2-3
CASSSTGTVYTDTQYF
TGTGCCAGCAGCTCGACCGGGACAGTCTACACAGATACGCAGTATTTT
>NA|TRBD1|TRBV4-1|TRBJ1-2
CASSNTGTGKGYTF
TGCGCCAGCAGCAACACAGGGACAGGGAAAGGCTACACCTTC
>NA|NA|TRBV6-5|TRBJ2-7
CASSYGQLYEQYF
TGTGCCAGCAGTTACGGACAGTTATACGAGCAGTACTTC
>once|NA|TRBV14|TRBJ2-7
CASSQERRGVHHPMYF
TGTGCCAGCAGCCAAGAGAGGAGAGGGGTACACCATCCAATGTACTTC
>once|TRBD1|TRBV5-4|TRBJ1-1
CASSRTVDRGLGAFF
TGTGCCAGCAGCCGAACTGTGGACAGGGGGCTCGGAGCTTTCTTT
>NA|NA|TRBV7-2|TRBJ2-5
CASSSWAGLEETQYF
TGTGCCAGCAGCTCTTGGGCAGGGTTAGAAGAGACCCAGTACTTC
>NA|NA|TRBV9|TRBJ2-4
CASSVGVAKNIQYF
TGTGCCAGCAGCGTAGGGGTAGCCAAAAACATTCAGTACTTC
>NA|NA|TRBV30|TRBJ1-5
CAWSLWGQPQHF
TGTGCCTGGAGTCTGTGGGGGCAGCCCCAGCATTTT
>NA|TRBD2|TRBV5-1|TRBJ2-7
CASGSGASYEQYF
TGCGCCAGTGGTAGCGGGGCCTCCTACGAGCAGTACTTC
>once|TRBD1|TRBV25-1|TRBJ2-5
CASSAQGAETQYF
TGTGCCAGCAGTGCCCAGGGGGCTGAGACCCAGTACTTC
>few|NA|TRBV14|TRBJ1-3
CASSYTSGNTIYF
TGTGCCAGCAGTTACACCTCTGGAAACACCATATATTTT
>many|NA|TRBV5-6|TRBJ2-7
CASSQQSYEQYF
TGTGCCAGCAGCCAACAATCCTACGAGCAGTACTTC
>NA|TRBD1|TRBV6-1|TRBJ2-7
CASSAPGQGTYEQYF
TGTGCCAGCAGCGCACCGGGACAGGGCACCTACGAGCAGTACTTC
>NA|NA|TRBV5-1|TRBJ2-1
CASSLAGDGVDEQFF
TGCGCCAGCAGCTTGGCGGGGGATGGGGTCGATGAGCAGTTCTTC
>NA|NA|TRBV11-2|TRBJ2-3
CASSPQGTSTDTQYF
TGTGCCAGCAGCCCCCAGGGGACAAGCACAGATACGCAGTATTTT
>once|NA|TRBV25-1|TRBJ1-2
CASSEASGDGYTF
TGTGCCAGCAGTGAAGCTTCTGGGGATGGCTACACCTTC
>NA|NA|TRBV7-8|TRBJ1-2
CASGAGQSFYGYTF
TGTGCCAGCGGGGCCGGACAGAGCTTCTATGGCTACACCTTC
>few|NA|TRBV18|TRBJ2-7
CASSTAWGNEQYF
TGTGCCAGCTCAACCGCCTGGGGAAACGAGCAGTACTTC
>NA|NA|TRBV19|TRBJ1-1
CASSIDNSVMNTEAFF
TGTGCCAGTAGTATAGATAACAGCGTAATGAACACTGAAGCTTTCTTT
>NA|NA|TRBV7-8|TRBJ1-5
CASTLTSQNQPQHF
TGTGCCAGCACCCTTACAAGCCAAAATCAGCCCCAGCATTTT
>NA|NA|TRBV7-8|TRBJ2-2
CASSLDFGGAGELFF
TGTGCCAGCAGCTTAGATTTCGGAGGGGCCGGGGAGCTGTTTTTT
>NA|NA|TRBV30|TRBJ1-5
CAWSPGGNQPQHF
TGTGCCTGGAGTCCAGGGGGCAATCAGCCCCAGCATTTT
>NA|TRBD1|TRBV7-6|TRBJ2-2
CASSSGQKNTGELFF
TGTGCCAGCAGCTCGGGACAGAAGAACACCGGGGAGCTGTTTTTT
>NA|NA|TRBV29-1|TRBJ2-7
CSVLRGGGYEQYF
TGCAGCGTTCTCAGGGGAGGTGGCTACGAGCAGTACTTC